These 30 T cell receptor beta chains were sequenced from one sample in a study of identical twins. One entry per CDR3 protein, called by TCRdb with MiXCR from the 5' RACE reads. The sample has 1.5 million to 2 million distinct CDR3 sequences; more than 30% are singletons. Sequencing input: cord blood. The receptors were gathered from a newborn girl in good health.

This clonotype was observed many times. The chain has TRBV28 and TRBJ1-2; D gene unclear. CDR1 and CDR2 (germline): MDHEN, SYDVKM. The V gene lost 1 base and the J gene lost 7 bases, with 10 bases spanning the gap. This CDR3 spans 13 amino acids. DNA for the CDR3: TGTGCCAGCAGTTTATACCCAGAGGGTGGCTACACCTTC. This codes for CASSLYPEGGYTF.

The chain recombines TRBV6-1 with TRBJ2-7; D is tentatively TRBD1 or TRBD2 (5 bases each). Trimming pared 1 base from V and 2 bases from J, leaving 12 bases between. This CDR3 is 15 amino acids long. Germline assignment: CDR1 MNHNS and CDR2 SASEGT. CDR3 region: CASSEGAGTAYEQYF. CDR3 nucleotides: TGTGCCAGCAGTGAAGGGGCAGGGACGGCCTACGAGCAGTACTTC.

The V call is TRBV29-1, the J call TRBJ2-7, with 10 bases fitting TRBD1. The CDR3 runs 13 residues. CDR1 and CDR2 (germline): SQVTM, ANQGSEA. V lost 7 bases to trimming and J lost 7 bases; unmatched junction nucleotides: 10. The CDR3 coding sequence is TGCAGCGCGCGGACAGGGGGTAACAATGAGCAGTACTTC. This sequence encodes CSARTGGNNEQYF.

This clonotype was seen a few times. This chain links TRBV6-5 with TRBJ2-1, with TRBD2 matching over 14 bases. The CDR3 has 19 residues. Germline lookup yields CDR1 MNHEY and CDR2 SVGAGI. The V and J ends lost 4 bases and 0 bases, in that order; junction bases with no gene match: 8. Written as DNA, the CDR3 is TGTGCCAGCAGTTCTACGGGACTAGCGGGAGCGGGCTCCTACAATGAGCAGTTCTTC. This gives the protein CASSSTGLAGAGSYNEQFF.

The chain combines TRBV12-3 or TRBV12-4 with TRBJ1-2; 9 bases fit TRBD1. With V trimmed by 6 bases and J by 8 bases, 7 bases remained unmatched. CDR3 size: 13 residues. CDR3 sequence: CASRLQGAPGYTF. DNA for the CDR3: TGTGCCAGCAGACTACAGGGGGCGCCGGGCTACACCTTC.

This clonotype turned up a few times. This chain connects TRBV7-2 to TRBJ2-3; 9 nucleotides match TRBD2. Germline V CDR1 and CDR2: SGHTA, FQGNSA. Trimming removed 1 base from V and 14 bases from J; junction bases left unmatched: 13. CDR3 length: 15 amino acids. CDR3 loop: CASSLGDEAGGVRYF. The CDR3 region has the DNA TGTGCCAGCAGCTTAGGTGACGAAGCGGGAGGAGTGAGGTATTTT.

This rearrangement joins TRBV9 to TRBJ2-4, with D perhaps TRBD1 (6 bases). The germline V and J ends were trimmed by 0 bases and 1 base, with 11 bases remaining between them. Germline values: CDR1 SGDLS, CDR2 YYNGEE. The CDR3 contains 16 residues. The CDR3: CASSVVPQGAKNIQYF. Written as DNA, the CDR3 is TGTGCCAGCAGCGTAGTACCTCAGGGGGCCAAAAACATTCAGTACTTC.

This clonotype came up a few times. The chain is built from TRBV10-3 and TRBJ2-1; D is perhaps TRBD2 (5 bases). This CDR3 has 15 amino acids. V was trimmed by 6 bases and J by 1 base, leaving 13 bases between them. CDR1 ENHRY and CDR2 SYGVKD come from the germline V gene. The CDR3 sequence is CAIRSQERSYNEQFF. The CDR3 DNA follows: TGTGCCATCAGGTCGCAGGAGCGGTCCTACAATGAGCAGTTCTTC.

The chain combines TRBV7-8 with TRBJ2-7, with a tentative D call TRBD2 (5 bases). Trimming stripped 2 bases from V and 12 bases from J, with 14 bases between. There are 12 residues in the CDR3. CDR1 SGHVS and CDR2 FQNEAQ come from the germline V gene. CDR3 nucleotide sequence: TGTGCCAGCAGCTTAAAACTAGAGGCGCGGTACTTC. It translates to CASSLKLEARYF. The variable domain in full, completed from reference TRBV7-8 and TRBJ2-7, reads GAGVSQSPRYKVAKRGQDVALRCDPISGHVSLFWYQQALGQGPEFLTYFQNEAQLDKSGLPSDRFFAERPEGSVSTLKIQRTQQEDSAVYLCASSLKLEARYFGPGTRLTVT.

The chain uses TRBV25-1 and TRBJ1-2; a possible D gene is TRBD1 (5 bases). V was clipped by 1 base and J by 8 bases, with 14 bases between them. This CDR3 is 14 amino acids long. CDR1 MGHDK and CDR2 SYGVNS come from the germline V gene. CDR3 DNA sequence: TGTGCCAGCAGTGAATCAGGGACCCCTGTAGGCTACACCTTC. Protein product: CASSESGTPVGYTF.

As concerns this clonotype: A much larger clone lies a single base off, so this may be a read error. This chain joins TRBV3-1 and TRBJ1-2; the D is unclear. V lost 1 base, J lost 1 base, and 4 bases lay in between. CDR3 length equals 13 residues. Germline V gene lookup returns CDR1 LGHDT and CDR2 YNNKEL (reference sequence). The CDR3 here is CASSQAFNYGYTF. CDR3 nucleotide sequence: TGTGCCAGCAGCCAAGCCTTTAACTATGGCTACACCTTC.

The V and J genes are TRBV11-2 and TRBJ2-5, with 10 positions matching TRBD2. Germline values: CDR1 SGHAT, CDR2 FQNNGV. J lost 1 base, V lost 2 bases, and 7 bases had no gene match. The CDR3 totals 17 residues. The CDR3 DNA follows: TGTGCCAGCAGCTTATTTCCTAGCGGGAGTGTCCAAGAGACCCAGTACTTC. This translates into CASSLFPSGSVQETQYF.

In its sample, this clonotype was seen a few times. The chain combines TRBV6-5 with TRBJ2-7, with 15 bases aligning to TRBD2. The V and J ends lost 0 bases and 2 bases, in that order; junction bases with no gene match: 11. CDR1 MNHEY and CDR2 SVGAGI come from the germline V gene. The CDR3 spans 20 residues. The CDR3 protein is CASSYSTGLAGGNPTYEQYF. The CDR3, as DNA: TGTGCCAGCAGTTACTCGACGGGACTAGCGGGAGGTAACCCAACCTACGAGCAGTACTTC.

This clonotype was counted only a few times. The chain recombines TRBV11-2 with TRBJ2-7; 7 bases map to TRBD2. CDR1 is SGHAT, CDR2 FQNNGV, per germline. V lost 1 base to trimming and J lost 10 bases; unmatched junction nucleotides: 13. The CDR3 has 15 residues. CDR3 DNA sequence: TGTGCCAGCAGCTTAGCGCCCGGGGGGACCGTCGTTCAGTACTTC. Its translation: CASSLAPGGTVVQYF. Combining the CDR3 with reference TRBV11-2 and TRBJ2-7 gives the whole variable domain EAGVAQSPRYKIIEKRQSVAFWCNPISGHATLYWYQQILGQGPKLLIQFQNNGVVDDSQLPKDRFSAERLKGVDSTLKIQPAKLEDSAVYLCASSLAPGGTVVQYFGPGTRLTVT.

Worth noting for this clonotype: No DNA is shown, since the ends of the CDR3 on it are uncertain; the CDR3 is the one TCRdb lists. The chain couples TRBV21-1 to TRBJ1-5; the table's TRBD1 call for D was not verified on the DNA. TRBV21-1 is an annotated pseudogene. The CDR3 is 17 residues long, ends included. The CDR3 region is CASSKRVGQGANQPQHF.

The V gene is TRBV20-1, the J gene TRBJ2-7; D not resolved. V shed 4 bases and J shed 2 bases, with 12 bases lying between them. CDR1 is DFQATT, CDR2 SNEGSKA, per germline (reference sequence). The CDR3 covers 13 residues. The CDR3 coding sequence is TGCAGTGCTATGGACCCTGCACCCTACGAGCAGTACTTC. Translating gives CSAMDPAPYEQYF.

This clonotype has a count of ten or more. V is TRBV12-3 or TRBV12-4 and J is TRBJ2-1, with 7 bases that match TRBD2. The CDR3 totals 14 residues. Trimming at V came to 7 bases and at J to 3 bases, leaving 6 bases not matched to a gene. The CDR3 sequence: CASTQGLVYNEQFF. The CDR3 nucleotides are TGTGCCAGCACCCAAGGACTAGTCTACAATGAGCAGTTCTTC.

This clonotype was counted ten times or more. The chain combines TRBV24-1 with TRBJ2-5, with D hard to call. The CDR3 consists of 14 residues. The germline CDR1 and CDR2 sequences are KGHDR and SFDVKD. Trimming removed 0 bases from V and 4 bases from J, with 8 bases in between. The CDR3 DNA follows: TGTGCCACCAGTGATTTGACAAGCTTAGAGACCCAGTACTTC. Its translation is CATSDLTSLETQYF.

To note about this clonotype: Compared with germline, one end of the junction differs, possibly owing to a read error. The CDR3 sequence is CASSLRGGSYNVQFF. The CDR3 DNA reads TGTGCCAGCAGTTTGAGAGGGGGCTCCTACAATGTGCAGTTCTTC. The chain has TRBV12-3 or TRBV12-4 and TRBJ2-1; 7 bases fit TRBD1. This CDR3 spans 15 amino acids.

This chain links TRBV9 with TRBJ1-2; D possibly corresponds to TRBD1 (5 bases). The length of the CDR3 is 15 residues. V was cut by 2 bases and J by 2 bases, with 13 bases left in between. CDR1 is SGDLS, CDR2 YYNGEE, per germline. The CDR3 is CASSVTTGGNYGYTF. The CDR3 DNA is TGTGCCAGCAGCGTCACGACGGGGGGAAACTATGGCTACACCTTC. Combining the CDR3 with reference TRBV9 and TRBJ1-2 gives the whole variable domain DSGVTQTPKHLITATGQRVTLRCSPRSGDLSVYWYQQSLDQGLQFLIQYYNGEERAKGNILERFSAQQFPDLHSELNLSSLELGDSALYFCASSVTTGGNYGYTFGSGTRLTVV.

The chain links TRBV7-2 to TRBJ2-1; D possibly corresponds to TRBD2 (5 bases). CDR3 length: 15 amino acids. Germline-derived CDR1 and CDR2 are SGHTA and FQGNSA. Trimming left V 4 bases short and J 0 bases short, with 10 bases between. CDR3 bases: TGTGCCAGCAGCTATTCTAGCACCTCCTACAATGAGCAGTTCTTC. As protein: CASSYSSTSYNEQFF.

The table lists this clonotype with a few counts. This chain uses TRBV20-1 with TRBJ1-6, with D possibly matching TRBD1 (6 bases). There are 14 residues in the CDR3. Germline-derived CDR1 and CDR2 are DFQATT and SNEGSKA (reference sequence). Trimming left V 6 bases short and J 2 bases short, with 11 bases between. The CDR3 sequence is CSAEDSPYNSPLHF. Written as DNA, the CDR3 is TGCAGTGCCGAGGACAGTCCCTATAATTCACCCCTCCACTTT.

The chain is built from TRBV2 and TRBJ1-2; TRBD1 matches at 7 bases. The CDR3 contains 13 residues. V shed 10 bases and J 2 bases; nucleotides not matched to a gene: 7. The germline CDR1 and CDR2 sequences are SNHLY and FYNNEI. The CDR3 region is CANPGQHNYGYTF. The CDR3 nucleotides read TGTGCCAACCCGGGACAGCACAACTATGGCTACACCTTC.

The V call is TRBV5-6, the J call TRBJ1-4; possible D gene TRBD1, 6 bases. CDR1 and CDR2 (germline): SGHDT, YYEEEE. The CDR3 runs to 15 residues. Trimming removed 2 bases at V and 5 bases at J, with 13 bases between. The CDR3 sequence: CASSFWGRGNEKLFF. The CDR3 DNA is TGTGCCAGCAGCTTCTGGGGGCGAGGGAATGAAAAACTGTTTTTT.

This clonotype was found a few times. The CDR3: CASSYPTGGYGYTF. The CDR3 nucleotides are TGTGCCAGCAGTTACCCGACAGGAGGCTATGGCTACACCTTC. The rearrangement uses TRBV6-6 and TRBJ1-2, with D possibly TRBD1 on 6 matching bases. Trimming took off 2 bases at V and 4 bases at J, with 11 bases between the two ends. Germline CDR1 is MNHNY and CDR2 is SVGAGI (reference sequence). This CDR3 comprises 14 residues.

This rearrangement joins TRBV10-3 to TRBJ2-1, with 12 positions matching TRBD2. V lost 10 bases to trimming and J lost 0 bases; unmatched junction nucleotides: 10. Germline CDR1 reads ENHRY; CDR2 reads SYGVKD. The length of the CDR3 is 17 residues. DNA of the CDR3: TGTGCCACGGGCTCTAGCGGGGGGGCGCGCTCCTACAATGAGCAGTTCTTC. Amino acids: CATGSSGGARSYNEQFF.

The chain recombines TRBV5-1 with TRBJ2-5, with TRBD1 identical over 7 bases. Germline loops: CDR1 SGHRS, CDR2 YFSETQ. V was pared by 5 bases and J by 11 bases, with 18 bases of the junction left unmatched. The CDR3 sequence is 15 residues long. This CDR3 is CASRPGTVVYNEQYF. The CDR3 DNA reads as TGCGCCAGCAGACCCGGGACAGTGGTCTACAATGAGCAGTACTTC.

This clonotype was detected a few times. The chain carries TRBV5-1 and TRBJ2-5, with 7 bases lining up with TRBD1. CDR1 and CDR2 from the germline V gene are SGHRS and YFSETQ. The trim removed 5 bases at V and 2 bases at J, leaving 6 bases unmatched. The CDR3 spans 14 residues. The CDR3 DNA follows: TGCGCCAGCAGTACGAGGGGGCCTCAAGAGACCCAGTACTTC. Its protein is CASSTRGPQETQYF.

This clonotype has only a few counts. The chain is built from TRBV12-3 or TRBV12-4 and TRBJ2-1; D call uncertain. This CDR3 contains 12 residues. Trimming took 10 bases from V and 7 from J, leaving 14 bases between them. The CDR3 loop is CATRLGSNEQFF. CDR3 in DNA: TGTGCCACCCGTCTGGGGTCGAATGAGCAGTTCTTC.

This chain uses TRBV7-9 with TRBJ1-2, with a possible D match to TRBD1 (5 bases). CDR1 and CDR2 from the germline V gene are SEHNR and FQNEAQ (reference sequence). V was pared by 2 bases and J by 5 bases, with 12 bases between. The CDR3 covers 14 residues. CDR3 coding DNA: TGTGCCAGCAGCTTAAGCCAGGGTACTTATGGCTACACCTTC. It is translated as CASSLSQGTYGYTF.